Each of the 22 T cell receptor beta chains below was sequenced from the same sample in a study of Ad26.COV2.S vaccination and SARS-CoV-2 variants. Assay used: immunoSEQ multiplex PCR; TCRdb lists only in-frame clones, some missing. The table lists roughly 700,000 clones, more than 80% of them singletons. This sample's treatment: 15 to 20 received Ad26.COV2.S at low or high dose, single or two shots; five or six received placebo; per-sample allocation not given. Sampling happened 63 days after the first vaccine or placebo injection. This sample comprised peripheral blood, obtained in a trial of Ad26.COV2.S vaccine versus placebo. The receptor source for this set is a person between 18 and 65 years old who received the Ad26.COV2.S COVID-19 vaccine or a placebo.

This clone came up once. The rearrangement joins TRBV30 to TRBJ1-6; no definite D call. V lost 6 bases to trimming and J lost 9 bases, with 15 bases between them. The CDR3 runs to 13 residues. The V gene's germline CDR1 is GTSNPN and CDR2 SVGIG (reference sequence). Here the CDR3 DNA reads TGTGCCTGTGGATACAGCGGGAGTTCACCCCTCCACTTT. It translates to CACGYSGSSPLHF.

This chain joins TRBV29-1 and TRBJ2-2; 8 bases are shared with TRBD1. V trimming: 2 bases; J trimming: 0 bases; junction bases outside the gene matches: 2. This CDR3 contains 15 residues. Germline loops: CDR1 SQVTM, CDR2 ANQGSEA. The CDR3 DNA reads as TGCAGCGTTGAAACGGGACAGGCGAACACCGGGGAGCTGTTTTTT. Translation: CSVETGQANTGELFF.

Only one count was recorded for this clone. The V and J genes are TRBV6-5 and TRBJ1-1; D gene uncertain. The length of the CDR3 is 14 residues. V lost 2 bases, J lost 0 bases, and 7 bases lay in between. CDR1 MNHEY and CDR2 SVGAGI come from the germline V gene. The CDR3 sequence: CASSYAAVNTEAFF. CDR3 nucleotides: TGTGCCAGCAGTTACGCGGCAGTGAACACTGAAGCTTTCTTT.

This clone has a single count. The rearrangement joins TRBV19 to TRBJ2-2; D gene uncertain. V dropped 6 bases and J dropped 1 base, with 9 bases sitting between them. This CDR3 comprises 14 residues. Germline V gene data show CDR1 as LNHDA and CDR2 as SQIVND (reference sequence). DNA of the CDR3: TGTGCCAGTAGGCCAGGCGGGAACACCGGGGAGCTGTTTTTT. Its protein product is CASRPGGNTGELFF.

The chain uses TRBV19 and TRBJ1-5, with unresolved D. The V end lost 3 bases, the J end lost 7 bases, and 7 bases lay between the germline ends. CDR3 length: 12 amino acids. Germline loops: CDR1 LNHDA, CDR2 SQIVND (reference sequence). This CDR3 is CASSMVGQPQHF. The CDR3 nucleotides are TGTGCCAGTAGTATGGTGGGACAGCCCCAGCATTTT.

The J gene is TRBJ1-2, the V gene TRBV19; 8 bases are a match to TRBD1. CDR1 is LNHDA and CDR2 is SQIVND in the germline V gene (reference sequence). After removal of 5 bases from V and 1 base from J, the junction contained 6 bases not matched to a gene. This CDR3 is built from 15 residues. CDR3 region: CASSLRTGSNYGYTF. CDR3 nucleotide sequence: TGTGCCAGTAGTCTAAGGACAGGGAGTAACTATGGCTACACCTTC.

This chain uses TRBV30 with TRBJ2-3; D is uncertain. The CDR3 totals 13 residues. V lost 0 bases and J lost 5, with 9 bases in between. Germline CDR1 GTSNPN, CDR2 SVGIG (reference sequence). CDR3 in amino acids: CAWSVRVRDTQYF. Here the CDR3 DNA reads TGTGCCTGGAGTGTACGGGTGAGAGATACGCAGTATTTT.

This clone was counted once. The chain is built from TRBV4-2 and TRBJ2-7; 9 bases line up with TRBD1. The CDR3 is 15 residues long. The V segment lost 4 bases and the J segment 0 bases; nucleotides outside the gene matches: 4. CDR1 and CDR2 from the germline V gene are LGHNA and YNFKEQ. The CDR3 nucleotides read TGTGCCAGCAGCCGAGACAGGGGGACCTCCTACGAGCAGTACTTC. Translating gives CASSRDRGTSYEQYF.

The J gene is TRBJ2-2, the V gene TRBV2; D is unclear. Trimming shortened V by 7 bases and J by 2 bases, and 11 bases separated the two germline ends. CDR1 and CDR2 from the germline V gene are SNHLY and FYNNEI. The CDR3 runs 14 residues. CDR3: CASILQSNTGELFF. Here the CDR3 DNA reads TGTGCCAGCATCCTCCAGAGTAACACCGGGGAGCTGTTTTTT.

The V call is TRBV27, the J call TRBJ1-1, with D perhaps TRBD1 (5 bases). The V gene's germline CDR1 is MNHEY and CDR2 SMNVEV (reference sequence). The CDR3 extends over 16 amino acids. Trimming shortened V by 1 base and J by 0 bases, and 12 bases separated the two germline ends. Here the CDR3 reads CASSLWGSQLNTEAFF. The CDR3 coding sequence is TGTGCCAGCAGTTTATGGGGCAGCCAATTGAACACTGAAGCTTTCTTT.

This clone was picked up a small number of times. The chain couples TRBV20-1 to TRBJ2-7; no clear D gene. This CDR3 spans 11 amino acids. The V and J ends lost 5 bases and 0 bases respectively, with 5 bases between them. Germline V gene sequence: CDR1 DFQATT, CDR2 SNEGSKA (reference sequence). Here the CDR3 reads CSAGPSYEQYF. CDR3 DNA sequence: TGCAGTGCTGGACCCTCCTACGAGCAGTACTTC.

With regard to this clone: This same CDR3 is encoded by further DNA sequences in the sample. This chain's CDR3 is CASSNGRDQPQHF. The CDR3, as DNA: TGTGCCAGCTCAAATGGGCGCGATCAGCCCCAGCATTTT. The chain carries TRBV18 and TRBJ1-5; the D is unclear. Trimming left V 5 bases short and J 5 bases short, with 10 bases between. Germline V gives CDR1 KGHSH, CDR2 LQKENI. The CDR3 runs 13 residues.

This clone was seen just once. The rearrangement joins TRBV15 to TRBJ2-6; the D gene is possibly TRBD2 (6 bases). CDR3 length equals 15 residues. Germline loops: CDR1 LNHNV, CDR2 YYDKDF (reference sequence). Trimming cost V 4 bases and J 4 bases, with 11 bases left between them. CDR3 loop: CATSTGGFGANVLTF. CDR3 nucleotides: TGTGCCACCAGCACCGGGGGATTCGGGGCCAACGTCCTGACTTTC.

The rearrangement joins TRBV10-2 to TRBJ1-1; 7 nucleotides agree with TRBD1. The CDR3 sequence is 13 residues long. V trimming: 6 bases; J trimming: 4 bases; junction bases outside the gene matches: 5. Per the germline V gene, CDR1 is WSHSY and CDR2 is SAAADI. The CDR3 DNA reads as TGCGCCAGCAGCACAGGGGAGACCACTGAAGCTTTCTTT. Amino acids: CASSTGETTEAFF.

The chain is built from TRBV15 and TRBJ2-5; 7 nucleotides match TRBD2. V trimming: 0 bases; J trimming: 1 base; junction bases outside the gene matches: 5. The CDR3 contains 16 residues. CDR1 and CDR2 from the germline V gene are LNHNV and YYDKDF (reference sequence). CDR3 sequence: CATSRDVGEGQETQYF. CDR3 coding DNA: TGTGCCACCAGCAGAGATGTTGGGGAGGGCCAAGAGACCCAGTACTTC.

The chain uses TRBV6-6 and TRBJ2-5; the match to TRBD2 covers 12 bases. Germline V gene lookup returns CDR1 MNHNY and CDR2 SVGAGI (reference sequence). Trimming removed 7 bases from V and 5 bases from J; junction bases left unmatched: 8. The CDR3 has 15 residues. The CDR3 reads CASTPTSGSQETQYF. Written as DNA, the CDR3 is TGTGCCAGCACCCCGACTAGCGGGAGTCAGGAGACCCAGTACTTC.

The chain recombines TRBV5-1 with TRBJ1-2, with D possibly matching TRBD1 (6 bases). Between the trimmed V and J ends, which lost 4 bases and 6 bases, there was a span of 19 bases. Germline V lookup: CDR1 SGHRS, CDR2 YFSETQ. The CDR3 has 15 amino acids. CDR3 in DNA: TGCGCCAGCAGCCGGGGACAACCAGGTTATGATGGCTACACCTTC. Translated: CASSRGQPGYDGYTF.

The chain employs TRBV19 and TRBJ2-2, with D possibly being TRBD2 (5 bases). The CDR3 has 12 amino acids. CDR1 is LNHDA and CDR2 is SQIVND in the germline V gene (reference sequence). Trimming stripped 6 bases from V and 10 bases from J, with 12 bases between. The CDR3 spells CASSGGREELFF. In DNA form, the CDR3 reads TGTGCCAGTAGCGGAGGTCGGGAGGAGCTGTTTTTT.

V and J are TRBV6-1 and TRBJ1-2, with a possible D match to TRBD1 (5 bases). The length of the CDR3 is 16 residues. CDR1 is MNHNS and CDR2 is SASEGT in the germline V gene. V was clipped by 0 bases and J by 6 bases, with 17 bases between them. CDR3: CASSEAGYGGTNGYTF. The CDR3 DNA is TGTGCCAGCAGTGAAGCTGGGTACGGGGGTACCAATGGCTACACCTTC.

The CDR3 sequence: CASRDQRDPTVEQFF. CDR3 in DNA: TGTGCCAGCAGGGACCAGAGGGACCCGACCGTTGAGCAGTTCTTC. The chain links TRBV2 to TRBJ2-1; D may be TRBD1 or TRBD2 (5 bases each). The germline gives CDR1 SNHLY, CDR2 FYNNEI. V gave up 6 bases and J gave up 9 bases, with 21 bases separating them. This CDR3 has 15 amino acids. Full variable domain (missing parts from reference TRBV2 and TRBJ2-1): EPEVTQTPSHQVTQMGQEVILRCVPISNHLYFYWYRQILGQKVEFLVSFYNNEISEKSEIFDDQFSVERPDGSNFTLKIRSTKLEDSAMYFCASRDQRDPTVEQFFGPGTRLTVL.

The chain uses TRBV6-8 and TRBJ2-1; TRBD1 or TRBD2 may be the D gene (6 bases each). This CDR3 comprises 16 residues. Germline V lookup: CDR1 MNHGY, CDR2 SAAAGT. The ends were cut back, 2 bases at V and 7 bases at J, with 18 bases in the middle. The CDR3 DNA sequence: TGTGCCAGCAGTTACGGGGACGGGGGCCTAGGGAATGAGCAGTTCTTC. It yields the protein CASSYGDGGLGNEQFF.

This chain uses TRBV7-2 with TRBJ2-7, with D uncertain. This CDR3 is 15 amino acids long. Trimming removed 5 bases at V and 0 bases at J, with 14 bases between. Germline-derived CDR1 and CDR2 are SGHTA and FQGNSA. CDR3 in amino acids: CASSQSPLSSYEQYF. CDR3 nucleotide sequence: TGTGCCAGCAGCCAATCACCCTTGAGCTCCTACGAGCAGTACTTC.